The T cell receptor beta chain under discussion was sequenced for a study of blood T cell repertoires in COVID-19. On the study more broadly: The United States, Italy and Spain provided the acute and convalescent COVID-19 samples. T cells, B-cell-depleted T cells, or PBMCs provided the cDNA or gDNA that served as material.

Libraries were prepared by immunoSEQ multiplex PCR; TCRdb keeps only in-frame clonotypes and omits some of them. Here the sample spans roughly 320,000 clones, 90% being singletons. Participant-given clinical history determined each cohort assignment. The CDR3 totals 15 residues. Germline CDR1 and CDR2: SEHNR and FQNEAQ (reference sequence). V lost 5 bases and J 0 bases, leaving 11 bases between the germline ends. This receptor was identified in a woman between 25 and 40 years old who had been exposed to COVID-19. Sequencing was done on a sample of PBMCs or T cells enriched from blood (not recorded which). The chain has TRBV7-9 and TRBJ1-3; no reliable D call. The DNA of the CDR3 is TGTGCCAGCAGCCCCGGACTCTTCTCTGGAAACACCATATATTTT. Protein: CASSPGLFSGNTIYF.